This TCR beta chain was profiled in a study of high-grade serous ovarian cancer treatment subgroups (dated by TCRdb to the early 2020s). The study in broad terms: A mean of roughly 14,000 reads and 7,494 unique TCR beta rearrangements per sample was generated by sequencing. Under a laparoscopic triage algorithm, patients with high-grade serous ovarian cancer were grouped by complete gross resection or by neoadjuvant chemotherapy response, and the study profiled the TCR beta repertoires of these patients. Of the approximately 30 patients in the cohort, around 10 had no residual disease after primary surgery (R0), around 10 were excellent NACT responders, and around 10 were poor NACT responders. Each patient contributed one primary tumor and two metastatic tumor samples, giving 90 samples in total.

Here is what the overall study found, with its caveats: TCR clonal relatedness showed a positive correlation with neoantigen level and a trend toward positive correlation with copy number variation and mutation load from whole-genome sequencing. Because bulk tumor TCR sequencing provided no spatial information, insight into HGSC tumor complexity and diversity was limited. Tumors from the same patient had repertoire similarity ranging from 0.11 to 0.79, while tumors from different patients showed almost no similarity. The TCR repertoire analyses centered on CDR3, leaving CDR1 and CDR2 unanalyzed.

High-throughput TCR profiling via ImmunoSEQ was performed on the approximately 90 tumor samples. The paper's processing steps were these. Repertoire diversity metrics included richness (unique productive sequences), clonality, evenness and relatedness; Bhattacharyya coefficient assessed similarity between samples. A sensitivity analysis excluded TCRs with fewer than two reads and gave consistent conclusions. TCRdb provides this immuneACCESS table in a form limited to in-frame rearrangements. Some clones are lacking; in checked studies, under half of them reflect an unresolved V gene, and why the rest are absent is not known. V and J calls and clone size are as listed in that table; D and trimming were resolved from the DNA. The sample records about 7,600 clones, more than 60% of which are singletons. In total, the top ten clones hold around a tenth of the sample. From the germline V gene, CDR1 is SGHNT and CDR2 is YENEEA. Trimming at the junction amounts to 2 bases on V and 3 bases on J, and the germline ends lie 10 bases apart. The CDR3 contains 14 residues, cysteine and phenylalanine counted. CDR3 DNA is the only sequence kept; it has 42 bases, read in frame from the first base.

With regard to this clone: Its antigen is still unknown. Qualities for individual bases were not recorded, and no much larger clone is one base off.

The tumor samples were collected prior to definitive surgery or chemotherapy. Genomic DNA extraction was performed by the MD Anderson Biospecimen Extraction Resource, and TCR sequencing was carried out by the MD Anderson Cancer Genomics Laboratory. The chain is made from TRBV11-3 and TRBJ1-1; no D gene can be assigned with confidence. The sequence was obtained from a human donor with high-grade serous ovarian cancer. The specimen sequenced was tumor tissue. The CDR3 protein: CASSLSGDDTEAFF. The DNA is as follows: TGTGCCAGCAGCTTATCCGGGGATGACACTGAAGCTTTCTTT.